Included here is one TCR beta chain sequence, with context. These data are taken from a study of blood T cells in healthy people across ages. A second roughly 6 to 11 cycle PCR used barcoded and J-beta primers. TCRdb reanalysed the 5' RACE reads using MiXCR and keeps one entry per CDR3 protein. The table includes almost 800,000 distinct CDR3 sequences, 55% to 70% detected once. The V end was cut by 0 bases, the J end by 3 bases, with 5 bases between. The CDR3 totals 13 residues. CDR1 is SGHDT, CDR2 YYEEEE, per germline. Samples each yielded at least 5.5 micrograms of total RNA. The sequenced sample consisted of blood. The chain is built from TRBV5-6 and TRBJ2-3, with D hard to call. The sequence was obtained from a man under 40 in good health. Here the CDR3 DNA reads TGTGCCAGCAGCTTGGCCAAGACAGATACGCAGTATTTT. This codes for CASSLAKTDTQYF. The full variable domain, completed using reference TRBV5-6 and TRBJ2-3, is DAGVTQSPTHLIKTRGQQVTLRCSPKSGHDTVSWYQQALGQGPQFIFQYYEEEERQRGNFPDRFSGHQFPNYSSELNVNALLLGDSALYLCASSLAKTDTQYFGPGTRLTVL.